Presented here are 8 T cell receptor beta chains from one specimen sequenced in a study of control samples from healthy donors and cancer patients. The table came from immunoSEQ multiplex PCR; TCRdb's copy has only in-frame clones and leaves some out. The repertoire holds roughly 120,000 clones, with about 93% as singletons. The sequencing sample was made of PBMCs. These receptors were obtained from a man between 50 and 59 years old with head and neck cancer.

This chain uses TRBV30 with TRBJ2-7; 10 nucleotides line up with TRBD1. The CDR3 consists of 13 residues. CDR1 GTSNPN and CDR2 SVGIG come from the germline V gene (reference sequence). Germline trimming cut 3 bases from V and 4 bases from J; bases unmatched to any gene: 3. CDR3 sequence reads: CAWSVGQGYEQYF. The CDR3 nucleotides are TGTGCCTGGAGCGTGGGACAGGGGTACGAGCAGTACTTC.

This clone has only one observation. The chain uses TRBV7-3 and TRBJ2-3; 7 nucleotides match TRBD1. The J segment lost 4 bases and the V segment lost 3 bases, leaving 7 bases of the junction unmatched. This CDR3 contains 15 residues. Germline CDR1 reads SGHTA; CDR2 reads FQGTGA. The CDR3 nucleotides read TGTGCCAGCAGCTTGACAACAGGGGTATCAGATACGCAGTATTTT. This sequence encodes CASSLTTGVSDTQYF.

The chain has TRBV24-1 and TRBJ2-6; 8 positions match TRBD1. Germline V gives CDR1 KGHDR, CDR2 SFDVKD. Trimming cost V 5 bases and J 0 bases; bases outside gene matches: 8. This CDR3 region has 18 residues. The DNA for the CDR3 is TGTGCCACCAGTGCCCTACGGGACAGGAGCTCTGGGGCCAACGTCCTGACTTTC. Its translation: CATSALRDRSSGANVLTF.

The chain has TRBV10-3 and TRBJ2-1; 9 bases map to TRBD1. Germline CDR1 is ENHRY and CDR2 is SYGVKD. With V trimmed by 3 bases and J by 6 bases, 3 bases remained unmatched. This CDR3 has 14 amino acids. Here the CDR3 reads CAISERTGVNEQFF. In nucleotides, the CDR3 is TGTGCCATCAGTGAACGGACAGGGGTCAATGAGCAGTTCTTC.

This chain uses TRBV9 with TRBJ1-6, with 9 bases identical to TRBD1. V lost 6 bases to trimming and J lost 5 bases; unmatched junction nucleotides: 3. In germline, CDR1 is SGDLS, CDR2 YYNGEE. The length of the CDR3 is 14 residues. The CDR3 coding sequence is TGTGCCAGCAACCGACAGGGGGATAATTCACCCCTCCACTTT. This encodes CASNRQGDNSPLHF.

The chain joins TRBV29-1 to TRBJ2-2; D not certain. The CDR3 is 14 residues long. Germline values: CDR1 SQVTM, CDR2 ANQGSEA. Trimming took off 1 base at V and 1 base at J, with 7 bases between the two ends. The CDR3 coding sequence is TGCAGCGTTGAAGGGCCGCTGAACACCGGGGAGCTGTTTTTT. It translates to CSVEGPLNTGELFF.

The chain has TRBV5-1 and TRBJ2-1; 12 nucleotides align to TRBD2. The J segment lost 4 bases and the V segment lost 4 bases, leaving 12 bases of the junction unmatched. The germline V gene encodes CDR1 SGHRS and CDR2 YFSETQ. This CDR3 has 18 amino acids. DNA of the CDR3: TGCGCCAGCAGCCCCGGACTAGCGGGGACTCTGCGTTACAATGAGCAGTTCTTC. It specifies CASSPGLAGTLRYNEQFF. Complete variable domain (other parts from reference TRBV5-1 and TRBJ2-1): KAGVTQTPRYLIKTRGQQVTLSCSPISGHRSVSWYQQTPGQGLQFLFEYFSETQRNKGNFPGRFSGRQFSNSRSEMNVSTLELGDSALYLCASSPGLAGTLRYNEQFFGPGTRLTVL.

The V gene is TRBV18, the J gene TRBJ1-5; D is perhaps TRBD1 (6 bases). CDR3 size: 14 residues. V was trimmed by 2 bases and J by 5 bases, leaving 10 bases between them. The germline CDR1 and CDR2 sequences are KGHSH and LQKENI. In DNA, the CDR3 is TGTGCCAGCTCACCAACCGGGACACATCAGCCCCAGCATTTT. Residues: CASSPTGTHQPQHF.